The source of this T cell receptor beta chain is a study of T-cell reconstitution after alpha-beta-depleted transplantation in children (dated by TCRdb to the mid-2010s). Study-wide context: T-cell immune reconstitution after TCRalphabeta/CD19-depleted allogeneic hematopoietic cell transplantation in children was quantitatively tracked in the study by means of TCR repertoire profiling. Overall study results and their limits: Hyperexpanded clone frequencies declined over subsequent months; after one year, T-cell counts and TCRbeta diversity were mostly attributed to newly produced T cells. The high TCRbeta diversity at day 60 in some patients was ascribed to recipient T cells and intrathymic progenitors that had survived conditioning. About two months after transplant, the apparently early recovery of alphabetaT-cell counts reportedly depended on just several hundred clones that had expanded rapidly and came from non-depleted graft cells.

The treatment or condition label on this specimen signifies: allogeneic hematopoietic cell transplantation with graft depleted of TCRalphabeta T cells and CD19 B cells. TCRalphabeta/CD19-depleted allogeneic hematopoietic cell grafts were given to the transplant recipients, all of whom were children. The library was prepared using PCR. Instrument used: Illumina HiSeq 2500. Molecular barcoding was employed in the preparation of TCR libraries, with unique molecular identifiers being used to normalize TCRbeta repertoire quantification. The public reads were reprocessed in TCRdb via fastp at Q25 and MiXCR, keeping in-frame beta chains. Rows are combined by CDR3 protein, so each entry shows the most common genes and DNA. Recorded for this sample are around 250,000 distinct CDR3 sequences; 25% of them occurred a single time. The top ten clonotypes cover roughly 2.6% of the sample. This clonotype was recorded at least ten times. The clone's antigen remains unknown. Base qualities are not at hand, and no much larger clone is one base apart.

Including the terminal cysteine and phenylalanine, the CDR3 comprises 16 residues. Left in the record is the CDR3 DNA by itself, 48 bases read in frame from the first base. The germline V gene (reference sequence) gives CDR1 as DFQATT and CDR2 as SNEGSKA. V lost 6 bases and J lost 4 bases, and the count of bases not matched to a germline gene is 13. This specimen was PBMCs, taken before TCRalphabeta/CD19-depleted stem cell transplant. The rearranged chain carries TRBV20-1 and TRBJ2-1, with 9 middle bases fitting TRBD2. The receptor was derived from a girl aged 2 to 10 with Fanconi anemia, due to receive a stem cell transplant. In nucleotides, the sequence is TGCAGTGCACCTCGGACTAGCGCAAATTGGTACAATGAGCAGTTCTTC. Translation gives CSAPRTSANWYNEQFF.